These T cell receptor beta chains were read from a single sample in a study of blood T cell repertoires in COVID-19. Sequencing used immunoSEQ multiplex PCR; TCRdb keeps in-frame clones, though not all of them. This table has roughly 160,000 clones, approximately 86% appearing once. Sequenced sample: peripheral blood. The receptors originated from a woman older than 75 with active or convalescent COVID-19. Each CDR3 is given with its conserved first and last residue. D genes are given only for firm matches. For some rows the clone size is stated as once, few or many, or as a class when expanded; others skip it.

D gene: .
V gene: TRBV5-1
clone size: once
J gene: TRBJ1-3
CDR3 protein: CASSLSPGSGNTIYF
CDR3 DNA: TGCGCCAGCAGCTTGTCTCCAGGCTCTGGAAACACCATATATTTT

D gene: TRBD2
V gene: TRBV5-8
clone size: .
J gene: TRBJ2-1
CDR3 protein: CASSKKAGGIWNEQFF
CDR3 DNA: TGTGCCAGCAGCAAAAAAGCGGGAGGAATTTGGAATGAGCAGTTCTTC

D gene: .
V gene: TRBV28
clone size: .
J gene: TRBJ1-5
CDR3 protein: CASRGYRDSNQPQHF
CDR3 DNA: TGTGCCAGCAGGGGATACAGGGATAGCAATCAGCCCCAGCATTTT

D gene: .
V gene: TRBV5-8
clone size: .
J gene: TRBJ1-2
CDR3 protein: CASSRLIANYGYTF
CDR3 DNA: TGTGCCAGCAGCCGACTAATCGCTAACTATGGCTACACCTTC

D gene: TRBD1
V gene: TRBV9
clone size: .
J gene: TRBJ1-1
CDR3 protein: CASSDLQGATTEAFF
CDR3 DNA: TGTGCCAGCAGCGACTTACAGGGGGCCACCACTGAAGCTTTCTTT

D gene: .
V gene: TRBV3-1/TRBV3-2
clone size: .
J gene: TRBJ1-2
CDR3 protein: CASSPLGGYGYTF
CDR3 DNA: TGTGCCAGCAGCCCGCTAGGCGGTTATGGCTACACCTTC

D gene: TRBD2
V gene: TRBV6-5
clone size: .
J gene: TRBJ2-4
CDR3 protein: CASRVAGGGDIQYF
CDR3 DNA: TGTGCCAGCAGAGTAGCGGGAGGAGGGGACATTCAGTACTTC

D gene: .
V gene: TRBV30
clone size: .
J gene: TRBJ1-6
CDR3 protein: CAWMTGKSSYNSPLHF
CDR3 DNA: TGTGCCTGGATGACCGGGAAGAGCTCCTATAATTCACCCCTCCACTTT

D gene: .
V gene: TRBV3-1/TRBV3-2
clone size: .
J gene: TRBJ2-3
CDR3 protein: CASSQVIGSTDTQYF
CDR3 DNA: TGTGCCAGCAGCCAAGTAATCGGGAGCACAGATACGCAGTATTTT

D gene: .
V gene: TRBV18
clone size: .
J gene: TRBJ2-7
CDR3 protein: CASSPSTGIIYEQYF
CDR3 DNA: TGTGCCAGCTCACCTAGCACAGGGATCATCTACGAGCAGTACTTC

D gene: .
V gene: TRBV5-1
clone size: .
J gene: TRBJ2-3
CDR3 protein: CASSLAALGAPF
CDR3 DNA: TGCGCCAGCAGCCTAGCCGCACTAGGAGCTCCCTTT

D gene: .
V gene: TRBV7-3
clone size: .
J gene: TRBJ2-1
CDR3 protein: CASSLISSGEQFF
CDR3 DNA: TGTGCCAGCAGCTTAATTTCGAGCGGGGAGCAGTTCTTC

D gene: .
V gene: TRBV3-1/TRBV3-2
clone size: .
J gene: TRBJ1-1
CDR3 protein: CASSQVGAEAFF
CDR3 DNA: TGTGCCAGCAGCCAAGTGGGGGCAGAAGCTTTCTTT

D gene: TRBD1
V gene: TRBV10-3
clone size: .
J gene: TRBJ2-3
CDR3 protein: CAIRTPTGADTQYF
CDR3 DNA: TGTGCCATCAGGACGCCGACAGGGGCAGATACGCAGTATTTT

D gene: TRBD1
V gene: TRBV5-4
clone size: once
J gene: TRBJ2-3
CDR3 protein: CASSSRTGATDTQYF
CDR3 DNA: TGTGCCAGCAGCTCAAGGACAGGGGCCACAGATACGCAGTATTTT

D gene: .
V gene: TRBV5-1
clone size: .
J gene: TRBJ2-4
CDR3 protein: CASSSGLAKNIQYF
CDR3 DNA: TGCGCCAGCAGCTCGGGACTAGCCAAAAACATTCAGTACTTC

D gene: .
V gene: TRBV5-6
clone size: once
J gene: TRBJ2-2
CDR3 protein: CASSALQGGTGELFF
CDR3 DNA: TGTGCCAGCAGCGCCCTTCAGGGAGGTACCGGGGAGCTGTTTTTT

D gene: .
V gene: TRBV5-1
clone size: .
J gene: TRBJ1-2
CDR3 protein: CASSLTAGNYGYTF
CDR3 DNA: TGCGCCAGCAGCTTGACTGCGGGTAACTATGGCTACACCTTC

D gene: .
V gene: TRBV6-5
clone size: .
J gene: TRBJ1-1
CDR3 protein: CASSVEGEAFF
CDR3 DNA: TGTGCCAGCAGCGTAGAGGGTGAAGCTTTCTTT

D gene: TRBD1
V gene: TRBV5-1
clone size: .
J gene: TRBJ1-1
CDR3 protein: CASSLVGTGNTEAFF
CDR3 DNA: TGCGCCAGCAGCTTGGTAGGGACAGGCAACACTGAAGCTTTCTTT

D gene: .
V gene: TRBV5-1
clone size: few
J gene: TRBJ1-2
CDR3 protein: CASSLNRDYGYTF
CDR3 DNA: TGCGCCAGCAGCTTAAACAGGGATTATGGCTACACCTTC

D gene: TRBD1
V gene: TRBV2
clone size: .
J gene: TRBJ1-2
CDR3 protein: CASKAGQGFGYTF
CDR3 DNA: TGTGCCAGCAAGGCGGGACAGGGGTTTGGCTACACCTTC

D gene: .
V gene: TRBV6-5
clone size: .
J gene: TRBJ1-2
CDR3 protein: CASSRQVNYGYTF
CDR3 DNA: TGTGCCAGCAGTCGACAGGTTAACTATGGCTACACCTTC

D gene: .
V gene: TRBV19
clone size: .
J gene: TRBJ2-2
CDR3 protein: CASRSPGAGPTGELFF
CDR3 DNA: TGTGCCAGTAGATCCCCTGGGGCAGGGCCCACCGGGGAGCTGTTTTTT

D gene: TRBD2
V gene: TRBV7-9
clone size: .
J gene: TRBJ2-3
CDR3 protein: CASSLVSGLPPTDTQYF
CDR3 DNA: TGTGCCAGCAGCTTAGTTAGCGGGCTCCCACCCACAGATACGCAGTATTTT

D gene: .
V gene: TRBV28
clone size: .
J gene: TRBJ1-2
CDR3 protein: CASSLGSPNGYTF
CDR3 DNA: TGTGCCAGCAGTTTGGGCAGTCCAAATGGCTACACCTTC

D gene: .
V gene: TRBV5-8
clone size: .
J gene: TRBJ2-5
CDR3 protein: CASSLGASRETQYF
CDR3 DNA: TGTGCCAGCAGCTTAGGGGCGTCCAGGGAGACCCAGTACTTC

D gene: TRBD1
V gene: TRBV5-1
clone size: .
J gene: TRBJ1-1
CDR3 protein: CATRRGQGLMNTEAFF
CDR3 DNA: TGCGCGACCCGTAGGGGACAGGGTCTTATGAACACTGAAGCTTTCTTT

D gene: TRBD1
V gene: TRBV12-5
clone size: .
J gene: TRBJ2-7
CDR3 protein: CASGLADRQQYF
CDR3 DNA: TGTGCTAGTGGTTTGGCGGACAGGCAGCAGTACTTC

D gene: .
V gene: TRBV6-5
clone size: .
J gene: TRBJ2-3
CDR3 protein: CAGTRSRVITDTQYF
CDR3 DNA: TGTGCCGGCACCCGAAGCAGGGTTATAACAGATACGCAGTATTTT

D gene: TRBD2
V gene: TRBV5-4
clone size: .
J gene: TRBJ2-7
CDR3 protein: CASSLFYGGGRASEQYF
CDR3 DNA: TGTGCCAGCAGCTTGTTTTACGGGGGCGGGAGGGCCTCCGAGCAGTACTTC

D gene: .
V gene: TRBV5-5
clone size: .
J gene: TRBJ1-2
CDR3 protein: CASSLQVNHGYTF
CDR3 DNA: TGTGCCAGCAGCTTACAGGTTAACCATGGCTACACCTTC

D gene: TRBD2
V gene: TRBV7-3
clone size: few
J gene: TRBJ2-5
CDR3 protein: CASSSGLAGGTQYF
CDR3 DNA: TGTGCCAGCAGCTCGGGACTAGCGGGGGGGACCCAGTACTTC

D gene: TRBD1
V gene: TRBV6-1
clone size: .
J gene: TRBJ2-5
CDR3 protein: CASSARERDRGLETQYF
CDR3 DNA: TGTGCCAGCAGTGCCCGGGAGCGGGACAGGGGGCTAGAGACCCAGTACTTC

D gene: TRBD1
V gene: TRBV28
clone size: .
J gene: TRBJ1-1
CDR3 protein: CASTPTGVTEAFF
CDR3 DNA: TGTGCCAGCACCCCCACAGGGGTCACTGAAGCTTTCTTT

D gene: .
V gene: TRBV19
clone size: .
J gene: TRBJ1-6
CDR3 protein: CASSMDSFYNSPLHF
CDR3 DNA: TGTGCCAGTAGCATGGACAGCTTCTATAATTCACCCCTCCACTTT

D gene: TRBD2
V gene: TRBV18
clone size: .
J gene: TRBJ2-1
CDR3 protein: CASRPGLADNEQFF
CDR3 DNA: TGTGCCAGCCGACCGGGACTAGCAGACAATGAGCAGTTCTTC

D gene: .
V gene: TRBV3-1/TRBV3-2
clone size: .
J gene: TRBJ2-4
CDR3 protein: CASSQGGRAKNIQYF
CDR3 DNA: TGTGCCAGCAGCCAAGGAGGAAGAGCCAAAAACATTCAGTACTTC

D gene: TRBD1
V gene: TRBV6-5
clone size: .
J gene: TRBJ1-3
CDR3 protein: CASTAGGSGNTIYF
CDR3 DNA: TGTGCCAGCACCGCAGGGGGCTCCGGAAACACCATATATTTT

D gene: TRBD2
V gene: TRBV2
clone size: .
J gene: TRBJ2-3
CDR3 protein: CASASTSGRGTDTQYF
CDR3 DNA: TGTGCCAGCGCGTCGACTAGCGGGAGGGGCACAGATACGCAGTATTTT

D gene: .
V gene: TRBV9
clone size: .
J gene: TRBJ1-1
CDR3 protein: CASSVSGSDTEAFF
CDR3 DNA: TGTGCCAGCAGCGTAAGTGGCTCTGACACTGAAGCTTTCTTT

D gene: .
V gene: TRBV5-1
clone size: .
J gene: TRBJ1-2
CDR3 protein: CASSFGSDYGYTF
CDR3 DNA: TGCGCCAGCAGCTTCGGCAGCGACTATGGCTACACCTTC

D gene: .
V gene: TRBV20-1
clone size: once
J gene: TRBJ1-1
CDR3 protein: CSATLSTEAFF
CDR3 DNA: TGCAGTGCTACCCTAAGTACTGAAGCTTTCTTT

D gene: .
V gene: TRBV5-1
clone size: .
J gene: TRBJ1-2
CDR3 protein: CASKVSPGFDGYTF
CDR3 DNA: TGCGCCAGCAAAGTCTCCCCAGGCTTCGATGGCTACACCTTC

D gene: TRBD1
V gene: TRBV9
clone size: .
J gene: TRBJ2-7
CDR3 protein: CASSADRGKYEQYF
CDR3 DNA: TGTGCCAGCAGCGCGGACAGGGGGAAGTACGAGCAGTACTTC

D gene: .
V gene: TRBV5-1
clone size: .
J gene: TRBJ2-7
CDR3 protein: CASSLRANLALTSYEQYF
CDR3 DNA: TGCGCCAGCAGCTTGAGGGCGAATCTAGCGCTCACCTCCTACGAGCAGTACTTC

D gene: .
V gene: TRBV11-3
clone size: .
J gene: TRBJ2-1
CDR3 protein: CASSLDGWYNEQFF
CDR3 DNA: TGTGCCAGCAGCTTAGACGGGTGGTACAATGAGCAGTTCTTC

D gene: TRBD1
V gene: TRBV5-4
clone size: once
J gene: TRBJ1-2
CDR3 protein: CASSPMTGRANYGYTF
CDR3 DNA: TGTGCCAGCAGCCCGATGACAGGGAGAGCTAACTATGGCTACACCTTC

D gene: .
V gene: TRBV5-1
clone size: .
J gene: TRBJ2-6
CDR3 protein: CASSRPDLGANVLTF
CDR3 DNA: TGCGCCAGCAGCCGCCCTGACTTGGGGGCCAACGTCCTGACTTTC

D gene: .
V gene: TRBV12-3/TRBV12-4
clone size: once
J gene: TRBJ2-7
CDR3 protein: CASSSVYEQYF
CDR3 DNA: TGTGCCAGCAGTTCCGTCTACGAGCAGTACTTC

D gene: TRBD2
V gene: TRBV11-1
clone size: .
J gene: TRBJ2-2
CDR3 protein: CASSQRTSFVPGELFF
CDR3 DNA: TGTGCCAGCAGCCAACGGACTAGTTTTGTACCCGGGGAGCTGTTTTTT

D gene: TRBD1
V gene: TRBV27
clone size: .
J gene: TRBJ2-1
CDR3 protein: CASSSRRDRVSDEQFF
CDR3 DNA: TGTGCCAGCAGTTCGCGCCGGGACAGGGTTTCGGATGAGCAGTTCTTC